This T cell receptor (beta chain) was identified in a study of sequential checkpoint blockade in melanoma. Treatment given: randomized to nivolumab then ipilimumab (arm A) or the reverse (arm B). This clone is a singleton in its sample. V lost 3 bases, J lost 5 bases, and 14 bases lay in between. The length of the CDR3 is 15 residues. From germline, CDR1 is MDHEN and CDR2 SYDVKM. The table came from immunoSEQ multiplex PCR; TCRdb's copy has only in-frame clones and leaves some out. This table has tens of thousands of clones, 70% to 90% appearing once. The chain has TRBV28 and TRBJ2-1; D is perhaps TRBD2 (5 bases). The origin of this receptor is a human donor with melanoma. Sequenced material: CD8+ T cells sorted from blood (inferred from file names), taken from a patient given nivolumab and ipilimumab in sequence. The CDR3, as DNA: TGTGCCAGCAGTTTCGGGTCTTACGGGAACAATGAGCAGTTCTTC. Protein: CASSFGSYGNNEQFF.